This T cell receptor beta chain was sequenced for a study of cytomegalovirus exposure and HLA in healthy donors. Study results and limitations: In vitro checks showed that three CMV-associated chains really do target CMV antigens.

In the PCR, 60 Vbeta and 13 Jbeta primers were used. Generated by immunoSEQ multiplex PCR, the TCRdb table keeps only in-frame clones and is missing some. The sample lists over 110,000 clones; 60% to 80% were seen once. In regard to this clone: Antigen unknown.

With 5 bases removed from V and 8 bases from J, the gap between germline ends came to 15 bases. This CDR3 comprises 13 residues. The germline CDR1 and CDR2 sequences are SGHTA and FQGNSA. Sequencing input: PBMCs. The chain uses TRBV7-2 and TRBJ1-1; D unclear. This receptor was obtained from a man aged 18 to 30 in good health and CMV-seronegative. CDR3 nucleotide sequence: TGTGCCAGCAGCCTGGTGGCGTCAGGAGAAGCTTTCTTT. Its translation is CASSLVASGEAFF.